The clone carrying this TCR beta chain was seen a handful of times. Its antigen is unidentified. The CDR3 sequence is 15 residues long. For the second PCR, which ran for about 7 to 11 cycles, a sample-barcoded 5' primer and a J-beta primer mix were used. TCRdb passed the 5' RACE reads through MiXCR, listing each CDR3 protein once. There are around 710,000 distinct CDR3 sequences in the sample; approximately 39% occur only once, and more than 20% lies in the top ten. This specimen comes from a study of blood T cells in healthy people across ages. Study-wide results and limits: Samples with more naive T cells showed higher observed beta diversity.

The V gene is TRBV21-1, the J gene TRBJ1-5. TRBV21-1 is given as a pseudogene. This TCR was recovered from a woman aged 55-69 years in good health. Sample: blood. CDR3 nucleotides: TGTGCCAGCAGCAAAGGTAAATCGCTCTATCAGCCCCAGCATTTT. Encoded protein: CASSKGKSLYQPQHF.